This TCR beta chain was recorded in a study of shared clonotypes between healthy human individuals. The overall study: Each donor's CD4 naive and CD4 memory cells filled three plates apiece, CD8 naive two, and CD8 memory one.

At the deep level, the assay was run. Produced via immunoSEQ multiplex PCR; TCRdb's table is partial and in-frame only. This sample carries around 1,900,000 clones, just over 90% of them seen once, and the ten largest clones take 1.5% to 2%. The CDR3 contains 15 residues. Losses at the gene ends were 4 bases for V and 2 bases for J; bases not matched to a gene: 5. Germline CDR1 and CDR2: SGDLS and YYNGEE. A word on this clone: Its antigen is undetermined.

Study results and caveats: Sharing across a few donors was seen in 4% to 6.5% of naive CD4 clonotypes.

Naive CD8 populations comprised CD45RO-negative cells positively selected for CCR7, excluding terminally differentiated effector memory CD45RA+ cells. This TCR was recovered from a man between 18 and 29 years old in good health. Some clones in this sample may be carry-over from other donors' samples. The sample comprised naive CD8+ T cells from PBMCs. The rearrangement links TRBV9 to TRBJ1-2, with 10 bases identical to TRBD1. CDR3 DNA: TGTGCCAGCAGCCCCCGGACAGGGGGGAACTATGGCTACACCTTC. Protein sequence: CASSPRTGGNYGYTF.